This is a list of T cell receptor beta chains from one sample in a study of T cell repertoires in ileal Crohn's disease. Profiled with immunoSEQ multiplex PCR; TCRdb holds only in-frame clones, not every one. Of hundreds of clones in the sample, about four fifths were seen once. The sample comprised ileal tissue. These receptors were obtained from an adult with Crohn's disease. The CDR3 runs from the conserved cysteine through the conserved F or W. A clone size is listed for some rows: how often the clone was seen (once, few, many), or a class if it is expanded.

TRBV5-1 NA CASSITQGIGNTIYF
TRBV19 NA CASSIGGNEQFF
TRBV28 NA CASSPTRGSVQYF
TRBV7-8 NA CASSPGTYDYEQYF
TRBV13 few CASSSKTGSGNTEAFF
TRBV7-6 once CASHLAPQETQYF
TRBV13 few CASSLRLAVPPWQFF
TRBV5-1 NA CASSLGLAGTDIDEQFF
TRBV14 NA CASSLSLLHEQYF
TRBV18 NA CASSRVVDIETQYF
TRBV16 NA CASSQSKGGHQPQHF
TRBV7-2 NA CASSLAHREGAYNEQFF
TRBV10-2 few CASSIAGTDTQYF
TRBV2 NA CASNYAAEQFF
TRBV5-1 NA CASSLEDTLLGTQYF
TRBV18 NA CASSHGDRIEKLFF
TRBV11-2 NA CASSLGALDRKETQYF
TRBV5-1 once CASSVGETQYF
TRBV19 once CASGHTGLDYGYTF
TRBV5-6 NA CASSLASGRANEQFF
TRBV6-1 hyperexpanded CASSEIGRDEAFF
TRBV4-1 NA CASSPRRQSYEQYF
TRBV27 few CASSFGGGPNQPQHF
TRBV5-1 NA CASIKDPNTAYEQYF
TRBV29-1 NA CSVRSSNDQPQHF
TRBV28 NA CASLRQSTDTQYF
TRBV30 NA CAWSVRTGDTQYF